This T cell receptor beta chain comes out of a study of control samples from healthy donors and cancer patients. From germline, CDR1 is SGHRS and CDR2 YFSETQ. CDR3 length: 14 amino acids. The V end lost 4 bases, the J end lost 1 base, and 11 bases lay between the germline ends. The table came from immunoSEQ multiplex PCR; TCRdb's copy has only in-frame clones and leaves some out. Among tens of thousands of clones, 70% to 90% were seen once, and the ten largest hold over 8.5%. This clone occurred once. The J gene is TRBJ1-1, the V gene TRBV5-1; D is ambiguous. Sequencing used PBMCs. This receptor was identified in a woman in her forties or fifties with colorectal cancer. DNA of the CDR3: TGCGCCAGCAGCCCCCGGCCGCAGAACACTGAAGCTTTCTTT. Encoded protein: CASSPRPQNTEAFF.